These 9 T cell receptor beta chains originate from one sample sequenced in a study of T cell responses to AZD1222 COVID-19 vaccine. Clones were sequenced by immunoSEQ multiplex PCR, and TCRdb holds only the in-frame ones, with some missing. The sample includes some 180,000 clones, 92% of them seen just once. This material consisted of peripheral blood, taken 28 days after the second AZD1222 dose. Receptors originate from an adult who received the AZD1222 COVID-19 vaccine.

CDR3 sequence reads: CAWRGRSDRANQPQHF. The DNA of the CDR3 is TGTGCCTGGAGGGGGCGATCTGACAGGGCGAATCAGCCCCAGCATTTT. The chain couples TRBV30 to TRBJ1-5, with 7 bases identical to TRBD1. V shed 3 bases and J 4 bases; nucleotides not matched to a gene: 12. The germline V gene encodes CDR1 GTSNPN and CDR2 SVGIG (reference sequence). The CDR3 runs 16 residues.

V gene TRBV4-2 combines with J gene TRBJ2-5; 8 bases match TRBD1. The germline V gene encodes CDR1 LGHNA and CDR2 YNFKEQ. Trimming took 10 bases from V and 5 from J; bases not matched to a gene: 9. The CDR3 is made up of 13 amino acids. The CDR3 DNA sequence: TGTGCCACCAAGGACAGGGCCCTGGAGACCCAGTACTTC. This encodes CATKDRALETQYF.

The chain employs TRBV5-4 and TRBJ2-6; D may be TRBD1 (6 bases). Trimming pared 4 bases from V and 1 base from J, leaving 9 bases between. CDR1 SGHNT and CDR2 YYREEE come from the germline V gene (reference sequence). The CDR3 is made up of 15 amino acids. The CDR3 coding sequence is TGTGCCAGCAGCCCAGGGACATCTGGGGCCAACGTCCTGACTTTC. Translating gives CASSPGTSGANVLTF.

This sequence joins TRBV19 and TRBJ2-2; D is perhaps TRBD1 (5 bases). The CDR3 runs 15 residues. CDR1 is LNHDA and CDR2 is SQIVND in the germline V gene (reference sequence). V lost 8 bases, J lost 6 bases, and 19 bases lay in between. CDR3 coding DNA: TGTGCCAGTCTCCCAGGGAATATCGAGGCCGGGGAGCTGTTTTTT. This encodes CASLPGNIEAGELFF.

In regard to this clone: The sample has other DNA sequences that encode this CDR3 too. The CDR3, as DNA: TGTGCCAGCAGTTACACTTACGAGCAGTACTTC. This codes for CASSYTYEQYF. The chain joins TRBV6-2 or TRBV6-3 to TRBJ2-7; D gene unclear. The CDR3 contains 11 residues. V was trimmed by 2 bases and J by 4 bases, leaving 3 bases between them. CDR1 is MNHEY, CDR2 SVGEGT, per germline.

The rearrangement uses TRBV30 and TRBJ1-2; 8 nucleotides agree with TRBD1. This CDR3 is built from 16 residues. The germline V gene encodes CDR1 GTSNPN and CDR2 SVGIG (reference sequence). The V and J ends lost 0 bases and 8 bases, in that order; junction bases with no gene match: 14. DNA for the CDR3: TGTGCCTGGAGTGTACAATGGGGCAGGGGGCGGCAGGGCTACACCTTC. Protein: CAWSVQWGRGRQGYTF.

The count of this clone is one. This chain connects TRBV19 to TRBJ1-4, with D uncertain. Germline V gene lookup returns CDR1 LNHDA and CDR2 SQIVND (reference sequence). CDR3 length equals 15 residues. The V gene lost 4 bases and the J gene lost 2 bases, with 11 bases spanning the gap. The CDR3 coding sequence is TGTGCCAGTAGTACCTTGGCGGCCACTAATGAAAAACTGTTTTTT. Translation gives CASSTLAATNEKLFF.

The rearrangement uses TRBV30 and TRBJ1-5; D is uncertain. The CDR3 is 14 amino acids. Germline CDR1 and CDR2: GTSNPN and SVGIG (reference sequence). The ends were cut back, 2 bases at V and 2 bases at J, with 10 bases in the middle. This chain's CDR3 is CAWSSVLGNQPQHF. The CDR3 coding sequence is TGTGCCTGGAGTTCAGTATTGGGCAATCAGCCCCAGCATTTT.

The chain joins TRBV7-9 to TRBJ2-1; 11 nucleotides align to TRBD2. Unmatched junction bases numbered 11, after V lost 5 bases and J lost 8 bases. This CDR3 comprises 16 residues. CDR1 and CDR2 (germline): SEHNR, FQNEAQ (reference sequence). The CDR3 loop is CASSPSSGGAWDEQFF. The CDR3 DNA reads as TGTGCCAGCAGCCCAAGTAGCGGGGGGGCCTGGGATGAGCAGTTCTTC.